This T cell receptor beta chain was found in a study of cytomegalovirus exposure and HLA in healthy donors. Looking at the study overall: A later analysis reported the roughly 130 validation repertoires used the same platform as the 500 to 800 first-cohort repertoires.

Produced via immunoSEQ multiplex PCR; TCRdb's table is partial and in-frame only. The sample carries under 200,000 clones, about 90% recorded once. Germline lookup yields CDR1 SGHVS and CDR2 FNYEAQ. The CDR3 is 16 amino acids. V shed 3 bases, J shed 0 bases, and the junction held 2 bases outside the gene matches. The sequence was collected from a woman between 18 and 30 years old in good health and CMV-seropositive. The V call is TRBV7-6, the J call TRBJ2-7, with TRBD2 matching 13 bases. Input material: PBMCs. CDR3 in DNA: TGTGCCAGCAGCTTTGGACTAGCGGGGGCCTCCTACGAGCAGTACTTC. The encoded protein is CASSFGLAGASYEQYF. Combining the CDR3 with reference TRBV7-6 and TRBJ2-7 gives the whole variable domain GAGVSQSPRYKVTKRGQDVALRCDPISGHVSLYWYRQALGQGPEFLTYFNYEAQQDKSGLPNDRFSAERPEGSISTLTIQRTEQRDSAMYRCASSFGLAGASYEQYFGPGTRLTVT.